This TCR beta chain was documented in a study of human T cells and chemical hapten exposure. Individual cDNA molecules had unique molecular identifiers attached to them by the library. Using its own MiXCR run on the reads, TCRdb lists one record per CDR3 protein. Of 650 to 1,000 distinct CDR3 sequences in the sample, less than 70% were seen once. Looked up from germline, CDR1 is SGHRS and CDR2 is YFSETQ. The CDR3 covers 16 residues. Trimming pared 4 bases from V and 0 bases from J, leaving 14 bases between. Treatment of the sample: therapeutic diphenylcyclopropenone sensitization with weekly scalp DPC. Alopecia patients, 18 to 70 years old and DPC-suitable, served as donors.

This chain uses TRBV5-1 with TRBJ2-4, with D perhaps TRBD2 (6 bases). Source: whole blood, taken before DPC sensitization or 2, 6, or about 24 weeks after (not recorded which). The sequence came from an adult with alopecia areata. Some clones in this sample may be carry-over from other donors' samples. This table probably holds off-target reads from a library built for another chain. The CDR3 coding sequence is TGCGCCAGCAGCCCAAACCGGGAGACAGCCAAAAACATTCAGTACTTC. Residues: CASSPNRETAKNIQYF.